A single sample is the source of the 22 T cell receptor beta chains below, sequenced in a study of T cell repertoires in cytomegalovirus infection. TCRdb re-called the reads through MiXCR, storing one row per CDR3 protein. The table includes 70,000 or so distinct CDR3 sequences, about 26% detected once. These receptors have no identified antigens. The specimen comprised CD8+ T cells from cultured PBMCs, sampled from culture after CMV antigen stimulation. The source is a human donor in good health (CMV status not recorded). Some clones in this sample may be carry-over from other donors' samples.

This clonotype was seen a handful of times. This sequence joins TRBV7-9 and TRBJ2-1; TRBD2 agrees at 7 bases. This CDR3 comprises 14 residues. The V gene end was trimmed by 8 bases and the J gene end by 7 bases; junction bases not matched to a gene: 11. CDR1 and CDR2 (germline): SEHNR, FQNEAQ (reference sequence). CDR3 residues: CASPRGYSGNEQFF. The DNA of the CDR3 is TGTGCCAGCCCCCGGGGATATAGCGGGAATGAGCAGTTCTTC.

A single count supports this clonotype. This chain uses TRBV20-1 with TRBJ2-1; TRBD2 matches 10 bases. Germline V gives CDR1 DFQATT, CDR2 SNEGSKA (reference sequence). CDR3 length: 18 amino acids. Unmatched junction bases numbered 9, after V lost 1 base and J lost 0 bases. This CDR3 reads CSARVSSGGSSSYNEQFF. CDR3 coding DNA: TGCAGTGCTAGAGTATCTAGCGGGGGCTCCAGCTCCTACAATGAGCAGTTCTTC.

The rearrangement links TRBV14 to TRBJ2-1; 9 bases are shared with TRBD2. Germline V CDR1 and CDR2: SGHDN, FVKESK. Losses at the gene ends were 4 bases for V and 3 bases for J; bases not matched to a gene: 13. CDR3 length: 18 residues. The CDR3 DNA reads as TGTGCCAGCAGCCGAGAACAAGTACTAGCGGGCAACTACAATGAGCAGTTCTTC. Amino acid sequence: CASSREQVLAGNYNEQFF.

At least ten counts were recorded for this clonotype. This chain links TRBV7-2 with TRBJ2-3, with unresolved D. Trimming removed 6 bases from V and 0 bases from J, with 16 bases in between. Germline V gene lookup returns CDR1 SGHTA and CDR2 FQGNSA. The CDR3 spans 16 residues. The CDR3 nucleotides are TGTGCCAGCAGTCTCGATCACAAATTTAGCACAGATACGCAGTATTTT. It codes for CASSLDHKFSTDTQYF.

The rearrangement uses TRBV30 and TRBJ2-3; D not certain. V lost 1 base to trimming and J lost 0 bases, with 11 bases between them. In germline, CDR1 is GTSNPN, CDR2 SVGIG (reference sequence). There are 15 residues in the CDR3. The CDR3 region is CAWSAVRISTDTQYF. The CDR3 DNA reads TGTGCCTGGAGTGCTGTAAGAATTAGCACAGATACGCAGTATTTT. Complete variable domain (other parts from reference TRBV30 and TRBJ2-3): SQTIHQWPATLVQPVGSPLSLECTVEGTSNPNLYWYRQAAGRGLQLLFYSVGIGQISSEVPQNLSASRPQDRQFILSSKKLLLSDSGFYLCAWSAVRISTDTQYFGPGTRLTVL.

This chain uses TRBV5-1 with TRBJ1-4, with D perhaps TRBD1 (5 bases). The CDR3 covers 16 residues. Trimming took 4 bases from V and 7 from J, leaving 20 bases between them. The germline V gene has CDR1 SGHRS and CDR2 YFSETQ. The CDR3 DNA is TGCGCCAGCAGCCTTTACCGACAGAGCAGGAGTGAAAAACTGTTTTTT. It codes for CASSLYRQSRSEKLFF.

V gene TRBV12-3 or TRBV12-4 combines with J gene TRBJ2-7; D remains ambiguous. This CDR3 spans 16 amino acids. The V end lost 3 bases, the J end lost 2 bases, and 17 bases lay between the germline ends. The chain's CDR3 is CASSFLGRLPTYEQYF. The CDR3 nucleotides are TGTGCCAGCAGTTTTCTTGGGCGCCTGCCAACCTACGAGCAGTACTTC.

In this sample, this clonotype turned up a few times. The genes are TRBV6-5 and TRBJ2-2; D is uncertain. The V and J ends lost 2 bases and 4 bases respectively, with 11 bases between them. Germline V CDR1 and CDR2: MNHEY, SVGAGI. The CDR3 runs to 15 residues. The CDR3: CASSYLRTSTGELFF. As DNA, the CDR3 is TGTGCCAGCAGTTACCTCCGTACCAGCACCGGGGAGCTGTTTTTT.

This chain joins TRBV7-3 and TRBJ1-1, with TRBD1 identical over 7 bases. Germline lookup yields CDR1 SGHTA and CDR2 FQGTGA. This CDR3 spans 14 amino acids. V gave up 5 bases and J gave up 6 bases; unmatched junction bases: 9. CDR3: CASSPDRAAPEAFF. In nucleotides, the CDR3 is TGTGCCAGCAGCCCAGACAGGGCGGCACCTGAAGCTTTCTTT.

The V call is TRBV6-8, the J call TRBJ1-2; D uncertain. Germline V gene sequence: CDR1 MNHGY, CDR2 SAAAGT. CDR3 length: 13 residues. Trimming pared 6 bases from V and 0 bases from J, leaving 8 bases between. CDR3 residues: CASSLRANYGYTF. CDR3 in DNA: TGTGCCAGCAGCCTACGGGCTAACTATGGCTACACCTTC.

This clonotype has a count of ten or more. V and J are TRBV5-6 and TRBJ2-7; D gene unclear. In germline, CDR1 is SGHDT, CDR2 YYEEEE. CDR3 length: 12 residues. V was shortened by 4 bases and J by 2 bases, with 7 bases between the two germline ends. This CDR3 is CASSATPYEQYF. CDR3 DNA sequence: TGTGCCAGCAGCGCCACGCCCTACGAGCAGTACTTC.

This clonotype was observed at least ten times. The chain combines TRBV7-2 with TRBJ1-5; TRBD1 aligns across 8 bases. Trimming removed 5 bases from V and 3 bases from J; junction bases left unmatched: 6. The CDR3 consists of 15 residues. CDR1 is SGHTA and CDR2 is FQGNSA in the germline V gene. As DNA, the CDR3 is TGTGCCAGCAGCCCCCGGACAGGGCTCAATCAGCCCCAGCATTTT. Translating gives CASSPRTGLNQPQHF.

The table lists this clonotype with a few counts. The chain links TRBV12-3 or TRBV12-4 to TRBJ1-1, with TRBD1 identical over 7 bases. The CDR3 runs 16 residues. J was trimmed by 0 bases and V by 3 bases; bases with no gene match: 7. CDR3 sequence (DNA): TGTGCCAGCAGTTTTTCGGGACAGTTAATGAACACTGAAGCTTTCTTT. This sequence encodes CASSFSGQLMNTEAFF.

CDR3 in amino acids: CASSLDRAGGTYEQYF. DNA for the CDR3: TGTGCCAGCAGCTTAGATCGGGCGGGAGGGACCTACGAGCAGTACTTC. The chain links TRBV11-2 to TRBJ2-7; 9 bases map to TRBD2. Looked up from germline, CDR1 is SGHAT and CDR2 is FQNNGV. This CDR3 has 16 amino acids. The V and J ends lost 0 bases and 2 bases, in that order; junction bases with no gene match: 5.

The genes are TRBV6-1 and TRBJ1-3, with D perhaps matching TRBD1 (5 bases). The CDR3 loop spans 14 amino acids. V lost 1 base, J lost 8 bases, and 12 bases lay in between. Germline V gene data show CDR1 as MNHNS and CDR2 as SASEGT. The CDR3 spells CASSEGEGADTIYF. The CDR3 DNA sequence: TGTGCCAGCAGTGAAGGGGAAGGGGCGGACACCATATATTTT.

The chain couples TRBV12-3 or TRBV12-4 to TRBJ2-7, with 8 bases identical to TRBD1. The CDR3 totals 16 residues. Losses at the gene ends were 2 bases for V and 4 bases for J; bases not matched to a gene: 10. Here the CDR3 reads CASSLSPGTGIYEQYF. In nucleotides, the CDR3 is TGTGCCAGCAGTTTATCTCCCGGGACAGGTATTTACGAGCAGTACTTC.

This chain links TRBV3-1 with TRBJ2-5, with a possible D match to TRBD1 (5 bases). The V gene lost 0 bases and the J gene lost 2 bases, with 10 bases spanning the gap. This CDR3 is built from 15 residues. CDR1 and CDR2 from the germline V gene are LGHDT and YNNKEL (reference sequence). In DNA form, the CDR3 reads TGTGCCAGCAGCCAAGATATACAGGATCAAGAGACCCAGTACTTC. It yields the protein CASSQDIQDQETQYF.

The J gene is TRBJ2-1, the V gene TRBV29-1; 7 nucleotides line up with TRBD2. Germline V gives CDR1 SQVTM, CDR2 ANQGSEA. The CDR3 extends over 15 amino acids. V was pared by 0 bases and J by 2 bases, with 4 bases of the junction left unmatched. This chain's CDR3 is CSVEDDLAAYNEQFF. The DNA for the CDR3 is TGCAGCGTTGAAGATGACCTAGCGGCCTACAATGAGCAGTTCTTC.

This clonotype has at least ten counts. This chain joins TRBV7-6 and TRBJ2-1; TRBD2 matches 7 bases. The CDR3 runs 17 residues. V lost 2 bases and J lost 5; bases outside the gene matches: 12. Germline-derived CDR1 and CDR2 are SGHVS and FNYEAQ. The CDR3 DNA is TGTGCCAGCAGCTTAAGGTTGGGCGGGAGCGGAAACAATGAGCAGTTCTTC. This gives the protein CASSLRLGGSGNNEQFF.

V usage is TRBV30 and J usage is TRBJ1-3; D possibly corresponds to TRBD1 (5 bases). The CDR3 spans 15 residues. The V end lost 5 bases, the J end lost 0 bases, and 14 bases lay between the germline ends. The V gene's germline CDR1 is GTSNPN and CDR2 SVGIG (reference sequence). The CDR3 bases are TGTGCCTGGGCTACTGACAGCCACTCTGGAAACACCATATATTTT. Translating it yields CAWATDSHSGNTIYF.

This clonotype was observed a handful of times. This chain joins TRBV14 and TRBJ2-7; 7 nucleotides line up with TRBD1. The CDR3 covers 17 residues. The germline CDR1 and CDR2 sequences are SGHDN and FVKESK. The J segment lost 0 bases and the V segment lost 3 bases, leaving 11 bases of the junction unmatched. The CDR3 loop reads CASSHLRGTESSYEQYF. The CDR3 bases are TGTGCCAGCAGCCATTTAAGGGGGACAGAGAGCTCCTACGAGCAGTACTTC. Full variable domain (rest looked up from reference TRBV14 and TRBJ2-7): EAGVTQFPSHSVIEKGQTVTLRCDPISGHDNLYWYRRVMGKEIKFLLHFVKESKQDESGMPNNRFLAERTGGTYSTLKVQPAELEDSGVYFCASSHLRGTESSYEQYFGPGTRLTVT.

The chain joins TRBV9 to TRBJ1-3, with D unclear. Germline V gives CDR1 SGDLS, CDR2 YYNGEE. CDR3 size: 14 residues. Trimming removed 3 bases from V and 5 bases from J, with 12 bases in between. The CDR3 loop is CASSANTDRNTIYF. The DNA for the CDR3 is TGTGCCAGCAGCGCGAACACGGACCGAAACACCATATATTTT.